This TCR beta chain comes out of a study of blood T cells in healthy people across ages. The CDR3 covers 13 residues. Germline CDR1 is DFQATT and CDR2 is SNEGSKA (reference sequence). With a J-beta primer mix and a sample-barcoded 5' primer, a second PCR ran roughly 6 to 11 cycles. One entry per CDR3 protein, called by TCRdb with MiXCR from the 5' RACE reads. Altogether about 1,400,000 distinct CDR3 sequences are present, 59% being singletons, with the ten largest covering 5% to 7%. About 10 milliliters was the volume of peripheral blood drawn from each donor. The sample taken for sequencing was blood. The J gene is TRBJ2-1, the V gene TRBV20-1; D is unclear. This TCR came from a man aged 18 to 29 in good health. CDR3 amino acids: CTPYALTYNEQFF. CDR3 bases: TGCACCCCCTACGCGTTGACCTACAATGAGCAGTTCTTC.